This TCR beta chain was profiled in a study of blood T cell repertoires in COVID-19. Across the whole study: T cells, B-cell-depleted T cells, or PBMCs supplied cDNA or gDNA.

Authors' data handling: Reference gene primer amplification yielded estimated nucleated cell counts. Method: immunoSEQ multiplex PCR; TCRdb's copy keeps in-frame clones and lacks some. That table gives V, J and clone size, and the DNA gave D and trimming. The top ten clones hold approximately 8.9% of a sample with more than 65,000 clones, 89% of them seen once. CDR3 length: 15 amino acids. The germline V gene encodes CDR1 SGDLS and CDR2 YYNGEE. V was clipped by 0 bases and J by 2 bases; unmatched bases: 2. The source material was peripheral blood. The J gene is TRBJ2-7, the V gene TRBV9; 10 positions agree with TRBD1. The TCR sequence derives from a man aged 50-60 years with acute or convalescent COVID-19. The CDR3 here is CASSVATGGPYEQYF. CDR3 nucleotides: TGTGCCAGCAGCGTAGCGACAGGGGGCCCCTACGAGCAGTACTTC.